Following are 7 T cell receptor beta chains from one sample sequenced in a study of T cell changes during pregnancy in multiple sclerosis. Generated by immunoSEQ multiplex PCR, the TCRdb table keeps only in-frame clones and is missing some. Among about 100,000 clones, roughly 93% were seen once, and the ten largest hold 0.7% to 0.9%. Sequencing used peripheral blood, obtained before pregnancy. These receptors were obtained from a female donor with multiple sclerosis, enrolled in a pregnancy study.

The chain links TRBV4-1 to TRBJ2-7, with D perhaps TRBD1 (5 bases). The CDR3 is 18 amino acids. The germline V gene encodes CDR1 MGHRA and CDR2 YSYEKL. The V gene lost 2 bases and the J gene lost 6 bases, with 26 bases spanning the gap. The CDR3 spells CASSQSQGAPVLICEQYF. The CDR3 DNA reads TGCGCCAGCAGCCAAAGCCAAGGGGCACCGGTCCTTATATGCGAGCAGTACTTC.

The chain joins TRBV5-1 to TRBJ2-1; 9 bases are a match to TRBD1. Germline values: CDR1 SGHRS, CDR2 YFSETQ. The CDR3 covers 16 residues. V shed 4 bases and J 10 bases; nucleotides not matched to a gene: 15. CDR3 nucleotide sequence: TGCGCCAGCAGCCGCCCCGGGACAGGGTACGGCGGGGAGCAGTTCTTC. Encoded protein: CASSRPGTGYGGEQFF.

J is TRBJ2-7 and V is TRBV27; 9 bases map to TRBD1. Trimming cost V 6 bases and J 5 bases; bases outside gene matches: 14. The CDR3 contains 16 residues. Germline V gene data show CDR1 as MNHEY and CDR2 as SMNVEV (reference sequence). This CDR3 reads CASRSIQGALGHEQYF. The CDR3 bases are TGTGCCAGCAGGTCTATACAGGGGGCGCTTGGTCACGAGCAGTACTTC.

The chain links TRBV29-1 to TRBJ1-5; 10 bases are shared with TRBD1. CDR1 and CDR2 from the germline V gene are SQVTM and ANQGSEA. Trimming removed 6 bases from V and 2 bases from J; junction bases left unmatched: 4. The CDR3 spans 14 residues. The CDR3 nucleotides read TGCAGCGTGCGGGGGACAGGGGGCAATCAGCCCCAGCATTTT. Encoded protein: CSVRGTGGNQPQHF.

The rearrangement joins TRBV4-1 to TRBJ1-2, with TRBD1 as a possible D gene (5 bases). Germline values: CDR1 MGHRA, CDR2 YSYEKL. V dropped 0 bases and J dropped 0 bases, with 8 bases sitting between them. CDR3 length: 15 amino acids. This chain's CDR3 is CASSQDWTTNYGYTF. The CDR3 DNA is TGCGCCAGCAGCCAAGATTGGACAACTAACTATGGCTACACCTTC.

This clone has just one count. The rearrangement joins TRBV7-2 to TRBJ2-5, with TRBD1 as a possible D gene (6 bases). V gave up 3 bases and J gave up 4 bases, with 18 bases separating them. CDR1 and CDR2 from the germline V gene are SGHTA and FQGNSA. The CDR3 has 16 residues. The CDR3 DNA follows: TGTGCCAGCAGCTTGGACAGAATCCTGACCGGAGAGACCCAGTACTTC. Encoded protein: CASSLDRILTGETQYF.

J is TRBJ2-7 and V is TRBV5-6, with TRBD1 matching 8 bases. Germline CDR1 is SGHDT and CDR2 is YYEEEE. J was trimmed by 2 bases and V by 3 bases; bases with no gene match: 4. The CDR3 totals 14 residues. The CDR3 nucleotides are TGTGCCAGCAGCTGGACAGGGTTAACCTACGAGCAGTACTTC. It encodes CASSWTGLTYEQYF.